One and the same sample provided the 3 T cell receptor beta chains below, sequenced in a study of T-cell memory formation after mild COVID-19. TCRdb re-derived calls from the 5' RACE reads in MiXCR, one entry per CDR3 protein. The sample lists roughly 340,000 distinct CDR3 sequences, roughly 15% seen once, with more than 20% in the top ten. Source material: PBMCs or a T cell subset sorted from them (not recorded which). The source is a young man who had mild COVID-19 (a few samples of this study predate the infection). Cell type and time point are not known.

The V gene is TRBV3-1, the J gene TRBJ2-1, with D maybe TRBD2 (5 bases). V was cut by 4 bases and J by 9 bases, with 19 bases left in between. There are 15 residues in the CDR3. Germline assignment: CDR1 LGHDT and CDR2 YNNKEL (reference sequence). The CDR3 DNA reads TGTGCCAGCAGCCCGCCCGGGGTGCGGGCCGGTGAGCAGTTCTTC. The encoded protein is CASSPPGVRAGEQFF.

This clonotype was detected a few times. This chain uses TRBV29-1 with TRBJ1-2; possibly TRBD1 for D (6 bases). The CDR3 extends over 13 amino acids. Germline CDR1 SQVTM, CDR2 ANQGSEA. Between the trimmed V and J ends, which lost 4 bases and 3 bases, there was a span of 12 bases. The CDR3 DNA follows: TGCAGCGTTGTAAGGGGGGCTGACTATGGCTACACCTTC. The encoded protein is CSVVRGADYGYTF. Supplemented by reference TRBV29-1 and TRBJ1-2, the full variable domain reads SAVISQKPSRDICQRGTSLTIQCQVDSQVTMMFWYRQQPGQSLTLIATANQGSEATYESGFVIDKFPISRPNLTFSTLTVSNMSPEDSSIYLCSVVRGADYGYTFGSGTRLTVV.

There are a few counts of this clonotype. The rearrangement uses TRBV27 and TRBJ1-1; TRBD1 aligns across 9 bases. J gave up 9 bases and V 6 bases, and 5 bases lay outside the gene matches. This CDR3 is built from 12 residues. CDR1 and CDR2 from the germline V gene are MNHEY and SMNVEV (reference sequence). In DNA form, the CDR3 reads TGTGCCAGCAGCTTCAACAGGGGGCAAGCTTTCTTT. This codes for CASSFNRGQAFF.